Listed below are T cell receptor beta chains from one sample, sequenced in a study of Ad26.COV2.S vaccination and SARS-CoV-2 variants. Sequencing was performed with immunoSEQ multiplex PCR; in TCRdb, only in-frame clones are kept and a portion is missing. The sample shows roughly 510,000 clones, around 88% of them seen only once. The sequenced sample was peripheral blood, obtained in a trial of Ad26.COV2.S vaccine versus placebo. These receptor sequences come from a person between 18 and 60 years old who received the Ad26.COV2.S COVID-19 vaccine or a placebo. CDR3s include the opening cysteine and the closing phenylalanine or tryptophan. The D gene is left open where the match is weak. Size tells how often a clone was seen (once, few, many) or the class of an expanded clone, and some rows leave it out.

v_call	d_call	j_call	clone_size	cdr3_aa	cdr3_nt
TRBV5-6	TRBD1	TRBJ2-4	NA	CASSLSDREKNIQYF	TGTGCCAGCAGCTTGTCCGACAGGGAGAAAAACATTCAGTACTTC
TRBV3-1/TRBV3-2	TRBD1	TRBJ2-7	NA	CASKGLGQASYEQYF	TGTGCCAGCAAAGGGTTGGGACAGGCGTCCTACGAGCAGTACTTC
TRBV19	TRBD2	TRBJ2-7	NA	CASSIVAGGDYEQYF	TGTGCCAGTAGTATTGTAGCGGGAGGCGATTACGAGCAGTACTTC
TRBV28	NA	TRBJ1-1	NA	CASSGGYTEAFF	TGTGCCAGCAGTGGGGGATACACTGAAGCTTTCTTT
TRBV6-5	NA	TRBJ1-1	NA	CASSRYDPNTEAFF	TGTGCCAGCAGCCGATACGACCCGAACACTGAAGCTTTCTTT
TRBV24-1	NA	TRBJ2-3	NA	CATSDLGTRRSTDTQYF	TGTGCCACCAGTGATTTGGGGACACGGAGGTCCACAGATACGCAGTATTTT
TRBV28	NA	TRBJ1-1	NA	CASIGGWTEAFF	TGTGCCAGCATCGGGGGTTGGACTGAAGCTTTCTTT
TRBV6-4	NA	TRBJ2-5	NA	CAPSDNQETQYF	TGTGCCCCCTCCGACAACCAAGAGACCCAGTACTTC
TRBV28	NA	TRBJ2-5	NA	CASSLGGLETQYF	TGTGCCAGCAGTTTAGGGGGGTTGGAGACCCAGTACTTC
TRBV5-6	NA	TRBJ2-3	NA	CASSTRGGATSTDTQYF	TGTGCCAGCAGCACCAGAGGCGGGGCCACTAGCACAGATACGCAGTATTTT
TRBV5-1	NA	TRBJ2-7	once	CASSFRSTGLLSYEQYF	TGCGCCAGCAGCTTCAGGTCCACGGGACTCCTTTCCTACGAGCAGTACTTC
TRBV27	TRBD1	TRBJ1-1	few	CASSPRQGVGVTEAFF	TGTGCCAGCAGTCCGAGACAGGGGGTAGGGGTCACTGAAGCTTTCTTT
TRBV28	TRBD1	TRBJ2-3	NA	CASRSSGQGYDTQYF	TGTGCCAGCAGATCGTCGGGACAGGGTTACGATACGCAGTATTTT
TRBV19	TRBD1	TRBJ2-7	NA	CASSAPGQGEYEQYF	TGTGCCAGTAGTGCGCCGGGACAGGGTGAATACGAGCAGTACTTC
TRBV10-3	TRBD1	TRBJ2-7	NA	CAISEWGQGYEQYF	TGTGCCATCAGTGAGTGGGGACAGGGCTACGAGCAGTACTTC
TRBV6-6	TRBD1	TRBJ2-5	NA	CASSSGQAQETQYF	TGTGCCAGCAGTTCGGGACAGGCTCAAGAGACCCAGTACTTC
TRBV13	TRBD1	TRBJ1-1	once	CASSPWDRMNTEAFF	TGTGCCAGCAGCCCATGGGACAGGATGAACACTGAAGCTTTCTTT